Detailed here is one T cell receptor beta chain. The antigen is undetermined. This entry comes from a study of cytomegalovirus exposure and HLA in healthy donors. Overall study results and limits: Cytomegalovirus status, reportedly, was diagnosed with high specificity and sensitivity by the classifier. Rarity held for most TCR sequences, but there were some public TCRs that occurred in many donors. TCR beta chains numbering under 200 were designated cytomegalovirus-associated.

Separate from the approximately 700-subject first cohort was the roughly 130-subject validation cohort, to which the donors belonged. Assay used: immunoSEQ multiplex PCR; TCRdb lists only in-frame clones, some missing. The data hold under 250,000 clones, with about 88% observed a single time. With 4 bases removed from V and 4 bases from J, the gap between germline ends came to 10 bases. From germline, CDR1 is SGDLS and CDR2 YYNGEE. This CDR3 spans 13 amino acids. Sequencing was performed on PBMCs. The chain joins TRBV9 to TRBJ2-3; D gene ambiguous. The receptor comes from a man aged 18-30 years in good health and CMV-seropositive. The CDR3 here is CASSTTSADTQYF. CDR3 bases: TGTGCCAGCAGCACCACCAGCGCAGATACGCAGTATTTT.